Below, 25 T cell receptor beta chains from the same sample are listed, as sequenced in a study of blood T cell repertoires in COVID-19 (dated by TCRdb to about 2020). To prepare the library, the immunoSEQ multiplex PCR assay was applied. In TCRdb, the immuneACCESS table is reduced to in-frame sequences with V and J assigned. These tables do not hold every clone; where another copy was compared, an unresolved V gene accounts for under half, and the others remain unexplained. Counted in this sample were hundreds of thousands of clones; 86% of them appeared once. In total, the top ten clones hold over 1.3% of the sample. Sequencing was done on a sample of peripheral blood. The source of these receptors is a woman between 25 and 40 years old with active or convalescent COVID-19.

In DNA, the CDR3 is TGTGCCAGCAGCTTCGGTTTGTGGGCTTTCTTT. It yields the protein CASSFGLWAFF. This sequence joins TRBV7-9 and TRBJ1-1; D is unresolved. The CDR3 is 11 amino acids. Germline loops: CDR1 SEHNR, CDR2 FQNEAQ (reference sequence). The V end lost 3 bases, the J end lost 11 bases, and 10 bases lay between the germline ends.

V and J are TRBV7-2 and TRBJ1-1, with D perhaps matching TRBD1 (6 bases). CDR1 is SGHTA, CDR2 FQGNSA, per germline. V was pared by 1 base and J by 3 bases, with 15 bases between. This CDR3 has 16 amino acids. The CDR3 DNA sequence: TGTGCCAGCAGCTTAGTTGGGGGGGCGCCGGACACTGAAGCTTTCTTT. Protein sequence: CASSLVGGAPDTEAFF.

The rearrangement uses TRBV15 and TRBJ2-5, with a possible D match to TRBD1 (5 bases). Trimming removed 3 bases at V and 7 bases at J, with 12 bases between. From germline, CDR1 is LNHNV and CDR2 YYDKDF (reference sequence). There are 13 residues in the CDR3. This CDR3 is CATSSDSPVTQYF. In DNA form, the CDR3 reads TGTGCCACCAGCAGTGACAGCCCCGTGACCCAGTACTTC.

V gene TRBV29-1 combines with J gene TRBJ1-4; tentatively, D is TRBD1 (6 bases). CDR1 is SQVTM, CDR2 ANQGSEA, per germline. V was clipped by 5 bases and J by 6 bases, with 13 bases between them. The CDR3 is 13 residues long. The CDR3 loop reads CSVTTGSDEKLFF. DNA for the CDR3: TGCAGCGTTACGACAGGATCGGATGAAAAACTGTTTTTT.

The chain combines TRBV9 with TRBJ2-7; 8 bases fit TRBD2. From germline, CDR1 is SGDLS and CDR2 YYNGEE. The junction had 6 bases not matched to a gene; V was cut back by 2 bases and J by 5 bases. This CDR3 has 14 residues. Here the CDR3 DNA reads TGTGCCAGCAGCGTGGGAACTAGCGGTCACGAGCAGTACTTC. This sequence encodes CASSVGTSGHEQYF.

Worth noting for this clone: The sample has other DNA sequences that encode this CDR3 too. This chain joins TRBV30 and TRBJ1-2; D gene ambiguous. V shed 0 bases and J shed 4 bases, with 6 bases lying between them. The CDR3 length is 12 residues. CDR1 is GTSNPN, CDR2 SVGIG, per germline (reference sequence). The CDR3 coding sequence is TGTGCCTGGAGTGTTAGTAGCTATGGCTACACCTTC. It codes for CAWSVSSYGYTF.

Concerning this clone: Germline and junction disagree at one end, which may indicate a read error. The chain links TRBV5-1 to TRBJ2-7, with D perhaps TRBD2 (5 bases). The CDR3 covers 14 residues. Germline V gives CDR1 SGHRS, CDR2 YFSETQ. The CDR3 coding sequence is TGCGCCAGCAGCTTTATCGGGATTAACTACGAGCTGTACTTC. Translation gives CASSFIGINYELYF.

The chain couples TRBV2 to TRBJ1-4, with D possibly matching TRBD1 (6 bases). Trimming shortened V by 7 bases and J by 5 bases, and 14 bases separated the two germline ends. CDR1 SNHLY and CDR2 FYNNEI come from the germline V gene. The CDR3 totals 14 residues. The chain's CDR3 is CASNLQGLNEKLFF. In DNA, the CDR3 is TGTGCCAGCAACCTTCAGGGGTTAAATGAAAAACTGTTTTTT.

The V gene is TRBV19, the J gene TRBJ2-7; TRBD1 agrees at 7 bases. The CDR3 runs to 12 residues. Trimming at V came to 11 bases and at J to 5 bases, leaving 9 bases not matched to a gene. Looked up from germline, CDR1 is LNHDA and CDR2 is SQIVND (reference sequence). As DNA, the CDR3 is TGTGCCGGCCACAGGGGTTCCCACGAGCAGTACTTC. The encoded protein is CAGHRGSHEQYF.

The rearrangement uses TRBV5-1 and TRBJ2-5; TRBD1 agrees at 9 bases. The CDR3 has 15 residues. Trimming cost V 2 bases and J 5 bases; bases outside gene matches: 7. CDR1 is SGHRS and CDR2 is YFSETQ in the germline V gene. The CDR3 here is CASSLEQGARETQYF. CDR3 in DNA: TGCGCCAGCAGCTTAGAACAGGGGGCTAGGGAGACCCAGTACTTC.

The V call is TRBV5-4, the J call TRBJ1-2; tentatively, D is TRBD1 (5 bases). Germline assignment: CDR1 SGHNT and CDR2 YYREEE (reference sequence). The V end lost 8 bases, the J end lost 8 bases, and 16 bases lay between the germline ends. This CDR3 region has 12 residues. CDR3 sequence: CASSRGLEGYTF. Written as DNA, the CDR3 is TGTGCCAGTTCTCGGGGGTTAGAAGGCTACACCTTC.

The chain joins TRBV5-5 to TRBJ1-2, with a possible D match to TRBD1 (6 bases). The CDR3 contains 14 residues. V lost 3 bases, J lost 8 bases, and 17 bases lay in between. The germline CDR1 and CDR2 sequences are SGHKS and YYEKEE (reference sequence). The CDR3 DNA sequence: TGTGCCAGCAGCTGCCCGGGACACCAAGAGGGCTACACCTTC. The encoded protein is CASSCPGHQEGYTF. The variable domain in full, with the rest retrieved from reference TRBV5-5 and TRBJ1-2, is DAGVTQSPTHLIKTRGQQVTLRCSPISGHKSVSWYQQVLGQGPQFIFQYYEKEERGRGNFPDRFSARQFPNYSSELNVNALLLGDSALYLCASSCPGHQEGYTFGSGTRLTVV.

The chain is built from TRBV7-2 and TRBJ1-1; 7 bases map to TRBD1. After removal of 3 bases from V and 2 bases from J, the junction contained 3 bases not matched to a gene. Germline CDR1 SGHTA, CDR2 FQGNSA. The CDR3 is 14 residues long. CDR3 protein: CASSFRDRNTEAFF. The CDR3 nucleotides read TGTGCCAGCAGCTTCCGGGACAGAAACACTGAAGCTTTCTTT.

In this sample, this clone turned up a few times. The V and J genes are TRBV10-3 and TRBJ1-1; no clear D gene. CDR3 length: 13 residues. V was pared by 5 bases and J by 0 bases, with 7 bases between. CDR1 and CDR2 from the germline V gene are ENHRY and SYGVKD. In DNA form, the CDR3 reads TGTGCCATCAGTAACGAGATGAACACTGAAGCTTTCTTT. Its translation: CAISNEMNTEAFF.

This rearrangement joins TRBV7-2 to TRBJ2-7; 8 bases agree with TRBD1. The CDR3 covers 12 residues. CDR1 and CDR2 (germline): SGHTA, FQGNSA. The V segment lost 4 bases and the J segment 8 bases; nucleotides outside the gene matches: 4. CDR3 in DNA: TGTGCCAGCAGCTCAAGACAGGGGAAGCAGTACTTC. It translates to CASSSRQGKQYF.

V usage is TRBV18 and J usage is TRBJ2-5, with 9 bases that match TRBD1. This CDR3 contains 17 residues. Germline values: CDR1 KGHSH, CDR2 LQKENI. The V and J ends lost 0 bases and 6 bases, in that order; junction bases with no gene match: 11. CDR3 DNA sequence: TGTGCCAGCTCACCACCGGGTACAGGGGGCTCTATAAAGACCCAGTACTTC. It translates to CASSPPGTGGSIKTQYF.

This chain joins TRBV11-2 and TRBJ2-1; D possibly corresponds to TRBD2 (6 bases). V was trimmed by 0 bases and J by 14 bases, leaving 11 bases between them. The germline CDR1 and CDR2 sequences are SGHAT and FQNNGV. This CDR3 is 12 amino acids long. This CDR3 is CASSLDLTGEFF. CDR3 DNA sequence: TGTGCCAGCAGCTTAGATCTTACGGGAGAGTTCTTC. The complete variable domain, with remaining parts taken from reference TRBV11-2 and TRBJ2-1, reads EAGVAQSPRYKIIEKRQSVAFWCNPISGHATLYWYQQILGQGPKLLIQFQNNGVVDDSQLPKDRFSAERLKGVDSTLKIQPAKLEDSAVYLCASSLDLTGEFFGPGTRLTVL.

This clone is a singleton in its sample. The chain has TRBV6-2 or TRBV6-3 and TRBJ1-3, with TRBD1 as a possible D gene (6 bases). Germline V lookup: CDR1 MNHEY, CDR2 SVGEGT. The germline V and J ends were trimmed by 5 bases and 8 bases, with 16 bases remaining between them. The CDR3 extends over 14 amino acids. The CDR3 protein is CASSSPGHTDTIYF. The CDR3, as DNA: TGTGCCAGCAGTAGCCCGGGACATACCGACACCATATATTTT.

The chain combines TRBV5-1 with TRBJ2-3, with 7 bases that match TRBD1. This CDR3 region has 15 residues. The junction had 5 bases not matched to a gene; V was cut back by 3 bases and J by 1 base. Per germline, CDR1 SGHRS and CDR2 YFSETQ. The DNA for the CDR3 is TGCGCCAGCAGCTCTCGACAGGGCGGCACAGATACGCAGTATTTT. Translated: CASSSRQGGTDTQYF.

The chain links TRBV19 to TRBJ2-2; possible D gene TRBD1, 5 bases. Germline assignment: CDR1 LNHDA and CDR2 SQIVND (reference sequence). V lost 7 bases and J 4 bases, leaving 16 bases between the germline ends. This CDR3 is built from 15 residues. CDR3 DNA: TGTGCCAGTAAATTAGGGCAGGGTGGCACCGGGGAGCTGTTTTTT. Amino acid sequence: CASKLGQGGTGELFF.

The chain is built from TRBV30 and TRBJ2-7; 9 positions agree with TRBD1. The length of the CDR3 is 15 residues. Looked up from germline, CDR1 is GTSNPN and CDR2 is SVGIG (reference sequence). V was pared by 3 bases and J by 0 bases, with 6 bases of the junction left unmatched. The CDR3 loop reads CAWSVGQGLSYEQYF. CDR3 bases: TGTGCCTGGAGCGTGGGACAGGGCCTCTCCTACGAGCAGTACTTC.

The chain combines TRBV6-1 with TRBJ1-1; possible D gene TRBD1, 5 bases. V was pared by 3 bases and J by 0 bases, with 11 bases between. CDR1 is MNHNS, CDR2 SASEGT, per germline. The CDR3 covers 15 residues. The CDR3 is CASSEQGGLNTEAFF. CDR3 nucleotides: TGTGCCAGCAGTGAGCAGGGAGGGTTGAACACTGAAGCTTTCTTT.

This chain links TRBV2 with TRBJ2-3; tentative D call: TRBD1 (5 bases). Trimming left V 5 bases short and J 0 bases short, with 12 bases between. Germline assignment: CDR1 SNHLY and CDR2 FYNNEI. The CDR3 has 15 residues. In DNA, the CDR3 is TGTGCCAGCAGTCCCAGGGTACTTAGCACAGATACGCAGTATTTT. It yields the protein CASSPRVLSTDTQYF.

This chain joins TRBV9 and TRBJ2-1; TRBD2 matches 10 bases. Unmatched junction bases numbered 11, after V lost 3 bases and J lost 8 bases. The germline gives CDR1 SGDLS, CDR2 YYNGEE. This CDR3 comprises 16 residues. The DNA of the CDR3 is TGTGCCAGCAGCGCGAAGCTAGCGGGAGCGGGGTATGAGCAGTTCTTC. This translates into CASSAKLAGAGYEQFF.

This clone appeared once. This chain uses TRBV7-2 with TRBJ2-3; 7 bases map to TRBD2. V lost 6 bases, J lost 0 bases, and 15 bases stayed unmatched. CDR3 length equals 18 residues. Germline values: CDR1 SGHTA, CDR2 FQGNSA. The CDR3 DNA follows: TGTGCCAGCAGTCTAAACGCTCCCGGGACTACCAGCACAGATACGCAGTATTTT. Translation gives CASSLNAPGTTSTDTQYF.